This T cell receptor beta chain came from a study of cytomegalovirus exposure and HLA in healthy donors. The CDR3 totals 15 residues. Germline V gives CDR1 MGHRA, CDR2 YSYEKL. PCR employed 60 Vbeta and 13 Jbeta primers. Libraries were prepared by immunoSEQ multiplex PCR; TCRdb keeps only in-frame clonotypes and omits some of them. The sample has about 190,000 clones, roughly 77% seen once; the top ten hold approximately 3.1%. A word on this clone: A junction end diverges from the germline sequence, so it may reflect a read error. In the same sample, other DNA sequences code for this CDR3.

Material for sequencing was PBMCs. This receptor was identified in a woman aged 30 to 39 in good health and CMV-seropositive. The rearrangement links TRBV4-1 to TRBJ2-7; 9 bases line up with TRBD2. The CDR3 coding sequence is TGCGCCAGTAGCCAAGATGTAGCGGGAGCGGGGGAGCAGTACTTC. The encoded protein is CASSQDVAGAGEQYF.